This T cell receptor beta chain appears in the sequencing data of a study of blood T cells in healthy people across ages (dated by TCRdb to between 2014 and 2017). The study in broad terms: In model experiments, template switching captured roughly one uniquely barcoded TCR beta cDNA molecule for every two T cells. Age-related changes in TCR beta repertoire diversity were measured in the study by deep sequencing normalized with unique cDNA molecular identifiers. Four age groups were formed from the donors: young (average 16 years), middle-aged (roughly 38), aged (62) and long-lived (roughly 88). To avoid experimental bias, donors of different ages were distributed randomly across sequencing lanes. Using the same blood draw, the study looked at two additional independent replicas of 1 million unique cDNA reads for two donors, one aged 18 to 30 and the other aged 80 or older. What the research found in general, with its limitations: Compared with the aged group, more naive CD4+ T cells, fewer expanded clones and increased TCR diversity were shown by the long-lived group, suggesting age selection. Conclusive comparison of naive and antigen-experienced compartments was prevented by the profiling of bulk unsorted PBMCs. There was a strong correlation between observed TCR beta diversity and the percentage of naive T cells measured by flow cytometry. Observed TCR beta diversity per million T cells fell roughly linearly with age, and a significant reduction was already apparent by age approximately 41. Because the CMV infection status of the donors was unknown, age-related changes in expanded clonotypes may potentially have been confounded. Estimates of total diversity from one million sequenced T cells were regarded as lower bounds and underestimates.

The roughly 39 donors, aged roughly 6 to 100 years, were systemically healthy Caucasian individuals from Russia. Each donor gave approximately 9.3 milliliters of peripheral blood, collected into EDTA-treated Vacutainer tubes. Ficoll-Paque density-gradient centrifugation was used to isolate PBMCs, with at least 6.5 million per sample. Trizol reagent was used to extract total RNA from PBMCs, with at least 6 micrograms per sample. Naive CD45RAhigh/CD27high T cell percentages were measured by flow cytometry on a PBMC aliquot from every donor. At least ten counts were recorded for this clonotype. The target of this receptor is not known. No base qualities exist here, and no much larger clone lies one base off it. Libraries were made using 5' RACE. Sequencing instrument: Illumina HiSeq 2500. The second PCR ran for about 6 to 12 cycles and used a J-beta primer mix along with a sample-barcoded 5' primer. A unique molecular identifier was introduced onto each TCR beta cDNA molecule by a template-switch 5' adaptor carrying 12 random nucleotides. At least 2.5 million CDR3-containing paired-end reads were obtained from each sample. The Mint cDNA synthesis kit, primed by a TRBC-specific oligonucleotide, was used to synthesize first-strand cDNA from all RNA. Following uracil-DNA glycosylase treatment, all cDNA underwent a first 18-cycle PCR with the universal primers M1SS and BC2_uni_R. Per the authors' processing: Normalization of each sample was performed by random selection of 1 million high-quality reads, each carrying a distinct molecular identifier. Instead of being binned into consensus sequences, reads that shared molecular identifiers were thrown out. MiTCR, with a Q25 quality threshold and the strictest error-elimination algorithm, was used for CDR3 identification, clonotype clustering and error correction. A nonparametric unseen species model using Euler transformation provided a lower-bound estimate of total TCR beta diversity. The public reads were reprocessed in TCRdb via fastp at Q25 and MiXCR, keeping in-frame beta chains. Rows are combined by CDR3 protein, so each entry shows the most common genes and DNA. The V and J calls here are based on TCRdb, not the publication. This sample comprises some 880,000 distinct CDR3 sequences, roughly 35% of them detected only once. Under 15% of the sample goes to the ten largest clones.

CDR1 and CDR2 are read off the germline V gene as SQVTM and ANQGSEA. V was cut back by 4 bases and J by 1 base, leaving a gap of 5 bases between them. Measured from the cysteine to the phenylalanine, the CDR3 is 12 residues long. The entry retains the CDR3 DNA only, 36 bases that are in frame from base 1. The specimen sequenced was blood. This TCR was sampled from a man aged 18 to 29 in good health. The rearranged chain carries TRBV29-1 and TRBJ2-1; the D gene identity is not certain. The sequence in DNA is TGCAGCGTTGTTGTTTCCTACAATGAGCAGTTCTTC. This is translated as CSVVVSYNEQFF.